This T cell receptor beta chain is from a study of T cells in Graves' hyperthyroidism and ophthalmopathy. Study-level findings and limits: Ophthalmopathy and stable hyperthyroidism were told apart by a 13 V-J model. Blood shared most expanded thyroid clonotypes above 0.001.

Looked up from germline, CDR1 is MDHEN and CDR2 is SYDVKM. CDR3 size: 14 residues. Trimming left V 3 bases short and J 2 bases short, with 8 bases between. This clonotype occurred a few times. Its antigen is not known. What was amplified from RNA transcripts were TCR beta CDR3 regions. An initial round of RT-PCR targeting the TCR CDR3 relied on the HTBI primer set. TCRdb re-called the multiplex PCR reads through MiXCR, storing one row per CDR3 protein. The table records 500,000 to 650,000 distinct CDR3 sequences, 46% of them present only once. V and J are TRBV28 and TRBJ1-5; unclear D gene. The sample comprised peripheral blood or thyroid tissue (not recorded which). This receptor was identified in an adult woman with Graves' disease, either hyperthyroidism or ophthalmopathy (not recorded which). CDR3 sequence: CASSFAGGNQPQHF. The DNA for the CDR3 is TGTGCCAGCAGTTTCGCGGGAGGCAATCAGCCCCAGCATTTT.